This T cell receptor (beta chain) was captured in a study of chemoradiotherapy in HPV16-positive cancers. Whole-study results and caveats: Candidate HPV-specific clones and E7-related TCR motifs grew in tumor during treatment. HPV-specific T cells were functionally defined from only a couple of HPV16-positive patients.

Samples were taken several times over chemoradiotherapy. With regard to this clone: Its antigen remains unidentified.

Sequencing used immunoSEQ multiplex PCR; TCRdb keeps in-frame clones, though not all of them. The sample records 13,000 or so clones, around nine tenths being singletons. With V trimmed by 3 bases and J by 11 bases, 11 bases remained unmatched. The V gene's germline CDR1 is SEHNR and CDR2 FQNEAQ (reference sequence). This CDR3 has 14 amino acids. The source of this sequence is a human donor with HPV-associated anogenital cancer. The chain is built from TRBV7-9 and TRBJ1-1, with TRBD1 matching over 8 bases. This material consisted of blood, taken from a patient who underwent chemoradiotherapy. The chain's CDR3 is CASSLGQVAPGAFF. The CDR3 bases are TGTGCCAGCAGCTTGGGACAGGTGGCACCGGGGGCTTTCTTT.